The present T cell receptor beta chain was sequenced within a study of blood T cell repertoires in COVID-19. Background on the study: Samples representing acute and convalescent COVID-19 were sourced from the United States, Italy and Spain.

As processed by the authors: Reference gene primer amplification gave nucleated cell count estimates. Using immunoSEQ multiplex PCR, the repertoire was profiled, and TCRdb retains in-frame clones only, with some absent. Clonal size and the V and J genes are those of that table, whereas D and trimming came from the DNA. The profile shows over 150,000 clones, about 88% of them singletons. The CDR3 length is 15 residues. Germline V lookup: CDR1 SGHNT, CDR2 YYREEE (reference sequence). The J segment lost 1 base and the V segment lost 4 bases, leaving 6 bases of the junction unmatched. This sequence was found in a woman aged 45-65 years who had recovered from COVID-19. This chain connects TRBV5-4 to TRBJ2-3; TRBD1 matches at 7 bases. The source material was PBMCs or T cells enriched from blood (not recorded which). The CDR3 sequence is CASSEQGQRTDTQYF. The CDR3 DNA reads as TGTGCCAGCAGCGAGCAGGGACAGCGCACAGATACGCAGTATTTT.